Below, 30 T cell receptor beta chains from the same sample are listed, as sequenced in a study of T cells in localized non-small cell lung cancer. Produced via immunoSEQ multiplex PCR; TCRdb's table is partial and in-frame only. The table shows 35,000 to 40,000 clones, with over 75% occurring only once. Sample: peripheral blood, taken before any cancer treatment. The receptors here all came from a male donor aged 60 or over with stage III squamous cell lung carcinoma.

The gene calls are TRBV14 and TRBJ1-3, with unresolved D. The CDR3 runs to 15 residues. The V gene lost 4 bases and the J gene lost 0 bases, with 10 bases spanning the gap. From germline, CDR1 is SGHDN and CDR2 FVKESK. CDR3 sequence: CASSPLGTSGNTIYF. CDR3 bases: TGTGCCAGCAGCCCCTTAGGAACCTCTGGAAACACCATATATTTT.

The rearrangement uses TRBV27 and TRBJ2-7, with 7 nucleotides matching TRBD2. This CDR3 is 14 amino acids long. CDR1 and CDR2 (germline): MNHEY, SMNVEV (reference sequence). V lost 7 bases and J lost 6; bases outside the gene matches: 12. The CDR3: CASTPAGKVGEQYF. CDR3 nucleotides: TGTGCCAGCACCCCAGCGGGAAAGGTCGGCGAGCAGTACTTC.

The rearrangement uses TRBV6-6 and TRBJ1-5; D remains ambiguous. The germline CDR1 and CDR2 sequences are MNHNY and SVGAGI (reference sequence). Between the trimmed V and J ends, which lost 8 bases and 2 bases, there was a span of 13 bases. The CDR3 extends over 14 amino acids. The chain's CDR3 is CASWTTDGNQPQHF. CDR3 DNA sequence: TGTGCCAGCTGGACCACTGACGGCAATCAGCCCCAGCATTTT.

J is TRBJ2-5 and V is TRBV5-1; TRBD2 matches 12 bases. CDR1 is SGHRS, CDR2 YFSETQ, per germline. The CDR3 spans 16 residues. The ends lost 4 bases at V and 2 bases at J; junction bases unmatched: 6. The CDR3 protein is CASSPLAGGSQETQYF. DNA of the CDR3: TGCGCCAGCAGCCCCCTAGCGGGAGGGTCTCAAGAGACCCAGTACTTC.

This chain uses TRBV11-2 with TRBJ2-2; D is ambiguous. The CDR3 loop spans 13 amino acids. The ends were cut back, 0 bases at V and 3 bases at J, with 2 bases in the middle. The V gene's germline CDR1 is SGHAT and CDR2 FQNNGV. This CDR3 reads CASSLDYTGELFF. In DNA, the CDR3 is TGTGCCAGCAGCTTAGATTACACCGGGGAGCTGTTTTTT.

Here the CDR3 DNA reads TGTGCCAGCAGTGCGCAGCGTGGTAGCGAGCAGTACTTC. Translating it yields CASSAQRGSEQYF. This chain connects TRBV2 to TRBJ2-7; D gene uncertain. Germline V gene lookup returns CDR1 SNHLY and CDR2 FYNNEI. CDR3 length equals 13 residues. V was cut by 4 bases and J by 6 bases, with 13 bases left in between.

The genes are TRBV2 and TRBJ1-5; D gene ambiguous. Germline CDR1 is SNHLY and CDR2 is FYNNEI. There are 15 residues in the CDR3. Trimming stripped 1 base from V and 0 bases from J, with 7 bases between. CDR3 coding DNA: TGTGCCAGCAGTGAAGGACCATATAGCAATCAGCCCCAGCATTTT. Protein product: CASSEGPYSNQPQHF.

The chain uses TRBV27 and TRBJ2-1; 7 bases line up with TRBD2. The germline gives CDR1 MNHEY, CDR2 SMNVEV (reference sequence). The V segment lost 6 bases and the J segment 1 base; nucleotides outside the gene matches: 6. CDR3 length equals 15 residues. The CDR3 here is CASRSSGLSYNEQFF. Written as DNA, the CDR3 is TGTGCCAGCAGAAGTAGCGGGCTTTCCTACAATGAGCAGTTCTTC.

By share, this clone counts as medium-sized (0.01 to 0.1%). The chain couples TRBV18 to TRBJ2-5, with 12 bases matching TRBD2. V lost 6 bases to trimming and J lost 2 bases; unmatched junction nucleotides: 7. Germline values: CDR1 KGHSH, CDR2 LQKENI. The CDR3 is 16 residues long. The CDR3 is CASSLGLAGFQETQYF. For the CDR3, the DNA is TGTGCCAGCTCCCTCGGACTAGCGGGGTTTCAAGAGACCCAGTACTTC.

V gene TRBV19 combines with J gene TRBJ2-2; the D is unclear. The CDR3 covers 15 residues. The V and J ends lost 2 bases and 1 base respectively, with 8 bases between them. Germline lookup yields CDR1 LNHDA and CDR2 SQIVND (reference sequence). Written as DNA, the CDR3 is TGTGCCAGTAGTATACGGGCGGAGAACACCGGGGAGCTGTTTTTT. Residues: CASSIRAENTGELFF.

This clone was seen a few times. The CDR3 loop reads CASSFWTGLAKNIQYF. The CDR3 nucleotides are TGTGCCAGCAGCTTCTGGACAGGGCTAGCCAAAAACATTCAGTACTTC. The gene calls are TRBV5-6 and TRBJ2-4; 8 bases fit TRBD1. V trimming: 2 bases; J trimming: 0 bases; junction bases outside the gene matches: 4. The germline V gene has CDR1 SGHDT and CDR2 YYEEEE. This CDR3 has 16 residues. Combining the CDR3 with reference TRBV5-6 and TRBJ2-4 gives the whole variable domain DAGVTQSPTHLIKTRGQQVTLRCSPKSGHDTVSWYQQALGQGPQFIFQYYEEEERQRGNFPDRFSGHQFPNYSSELNVNALLLGDSALYLCASSFWTGLAKNIQYFGAGTRLSVL.

The sample holds one count of this clone. The chain combines TRBV27 with TRBJ1-2; D gene ambiguous. From germline, CDR1 is MNHEY and CDR2 SMNVEV (reference sequence). V lost 3 bases and J 4 bases, leaving 12 bases between the germline ends. This CDR3 is 14 amino acids long. CDR3 DNA sequence: TGTGCCAGCAGTTTCCGTTTTGCGGGCTATGGCTACACCTTC. Encoded protein: CASSFRFAGYGYTF.

V and J are TRBV6-1 and TRBJ1-5; D is undetermined. V shed 6 bases and J shed 0 bases, with 6 bases lying between them. Per germline, CDR1 MNHNS and CDR2 SASEGT. The CDR3 is 13 amino acids. CDR3: CASRDISNQPQHF. The CDR3 DNA reads TGTGCCAGCAGAGACATTAGCAATCAGCCCCAGCATTTT.

The chain employs TRBV5-6 and TRBJ1-4; 7 nucleotides line up with TRBD1. The germline V gene has CDR1 SGHDT and CDR2 YYEEEE. Trimming removed 4 bases from V and 8 bases from J; junction bases left unmatched: 11. This CDR3 spans 15 amino acids. The CDR3 reads CASSVRTGAGEKLFF. Written as DNA, the CDR3 is TGTGCCAGCAGCGTCCGAACAGGGGCGGGAGAAAAACTGTTTTTT.

The gene calls are TRBV2 and TRBJ2-7, with D possibly being TRBD2 (6 bases). The V gene's germline CDR1 is SNHLY and CDR2 FYNNEI. The germline V and J ends were trimmed by 10 bases and 0 bases, with 16 bases remaining between them. CDR3 length equals 14 residues. The CDR3 DNA reads as TGTGCCACGGAGGACGGGGGACCCTCCTACGAGCAGTACTTC. Encoded protein: CATEDGGPSYEQYF.

The chain joins TRBV5-8 to TRBJ1-4; 7 bases agree with TRBD1. The CDR3 totals 16 residues. With 4 bases clipped from V and 3 bases from J, the junction kept 9 bases outside the gene matches. Germline loops: CDR1 SGHTS, CDR2 YDEGEE. The CDR3 nucleotides are TGTGCCAGCAGCCTATACAGGGGTCATGCTAATGAAAAACTGTTTTTT. Its protein is CASSLYRGHANEKLFF.

This clone was seen a single time. The V and J genes are TRBV15 and TRBJ2-1; 8 bases are a match to TRBD2. J lost 9 bases, V lost 0 bases, and 7 bases had no gene match. Germline V lookup: CDR1 LNHNV, CDR2 YYDKDF (reference sequence). This CDR3 has 15 amino acids. The CDR3 region is CATSRDPLGGGEQFF. CDR3 in DNA: TGTGCCACCAGCAGAGATCCCCTCGGGGGGGGTGAGCAGTTCTTC.

The chain uses TRBV5-1 and TRBJ1-6; unclear D gene. With 5 bases removed from V and 6 bases from J, the gap between germline ends came to 12 bases. The CDR3 totals 14 residues. The germline CDR1 and CDR2 sequences are SGHRS and YFSETQ. The CDR3 spells CASSLDGINSPLHF. The CDR3, as DNA: TGCGCCAGCAGTCTGGACGGAATTAATTCACCCCTCCACTTT. Full variable domain (rest looked up from reference TRBV5-1 and TRBJ1-6): KAGVTQTPRYLIKTRGQQVTLSCSPISGHRSVSWYQQTPGQGLQFLFEYFSETQRNKGNFPGRFSGRQFSNSRSEMNVSTLELGDSALYLCASSLDGINSPLHFGNGTRLTVT.

The chain is built from TRBV5-8 and TRBJ2-3; unclear D gene. The CDR3 runs to 13 residues. V lost 3 bases and J lost 2, with 7 bases in between. Germline-derived CDR1 and CDR2 are SGHTS and YDEGEE. The CDR3 coding sequence is TGTGCCAGCAGCTGGGAAAACACAGATACGCAGTATTTT. It translates to CASSWENTDTQYF.

The chain combines TRBV27 with TRBJ1-2; D is possibly TRBD1 (5 bases). The germline V and J ends were trimmed by 3 bases and 4 bases, with 9 bases remaining between them. The germline gives CDR1 MNHEY, CDR2 SMNVEV (reference sequence). The CDR3 length is 13 residues. CDR3 amino acids: CASSFQGTYGYTF. CDR3 coding DNA: TGTGCCAGCAGTTTTCAGGGAACCTATGGCTACACCTTC.

The chain employs TRBV5-6 and TRBJ1-3, with D hard to call. Per the germline V gene, CDR1 is SGHDT and CDR2 is YYEEEE. The CDR3 contains 14 residues. Trimming shortened V by 4 bases and J by 0 bases, and 8 bases separated the two germline ends. The CDR3 loop reads CASSATLSGNTIYF. CDR3 bases: TGTGCCAGCAGCGCGACCCTCTCTGGAAACACCATATATTTT. Supplemented by reference TRBV5-6 and TRBJ1-3, the full variable domain reads DAGVTQSPTHLIKTRGQQVTLRCSPKSGHDTVSWYQQALGQGPQFIFQYYEEEERQRGNFPDRFSGHQFPNYSSELNVNALLLGDSALYLCASSATLSGNTIYFGEGSWLTVV.

V usage is TRBV7-9 and J usage is TRBJ2-7, with 8 bases identical to TRBD1. Germline-derived CDR1 and CDR2 are SEHNR and FQNEAQ (reference sequence). The CDR3 contains 13 residues. Germline trimming cut 1 base from V and 6 bases from J; bases unmatched to any gene: 2. The CDR3 coding sequence is TGTGCCAGCAGCTTAGGGACAGGGATCGAGCAGTACTTC. The encoded protein is CASSLGTGIEQYF.

This clone was recorded only once. The V gene is TRBV7-9, the J gene TRBJ2-1; the D gene is possibly TRBD2 (5 bases). The V end was cut by 5 bases, the J end by 8 bases, with 13 bases between. This CDR3 has 13 amino acids. The germline V gene has CDR1 SEHNR and CDR2 FQNEAQ (reference sequence). The CDR3 DNA reads TGTGCCAGCAGCGGCACTAGGGCTCATGAGCAGTTCTTC. It codes for CASSGTRAHEQFF.

J is TRBJ2-1 and V is TRBV27, with 8 bases lining up with TRBD2. Trimming cost V 10 bases and J 2 bases; bases outside gene matches: 10. Germline CDR1 and CDR2: MNHEY and SMNVEV (reference sequence). The CDR3 has 15 residues. The CDR3 spells CAIATSVNTYNEQFF. DNA for the CDR3: TGTGCCATCGCGACTAGCGTGAACACCTACAATGAGCAGTTCTTC.

The chain combines TRBV7-2 with TRBJ1-1, with D uncertain. The length of the CDR3 is 13 residues. Trimming shortened V by 2 bases and J by 4 bases, and 8 bases separated the two germline ends. Germline values: CDR1 SGHTA, CDR2 FQGNSA. In DNA, the CDR3 is TGTGCCAGCAGCTTAAATGTTGGCACTGAAGCTTTCTTT. Protein: CASSLNVGTEAFF.

V gene TRBV11-3 combines with J gene TRBJ2-1, with 8 bases lining up with TRBD2. This CDR3 contains 16 residues. Germline CDR1 and CDR2: SGHNT and YENEEA. V lost 0 bases to trimming and J lost 6 bases; unmatched junction nucleotides: 7. This CDR3 is CASSLDGPAGVNEQFF. DNA for the CDR3: TGTGCCAGCAGCTTAGATGGTCCAGCGGGGGTCAATGAGCAGTTCTTC.

This chain uses TRBV18 with TRBJ2-7; D unclear. This CDR3 has 13 residues. Trimming removed 4 bases at V and 3 bases at J, with 10 bases between. Germline assignment: CDR1 KGHSH and CDR2 LQKENI. In nucleotides, the CDR3 is TGTGCCAGCTCACTTACAATTAGCTACGAGCAGTACTTC. Translating gives CASSLTISYEQYF.

The V call is TRBV5-1, the J call TRBJ2-7, with D possibly being TRBD1 (7 bases). The CDR3 covers 14 residues. Trimming pared 4 bases from V and 4 bases from J, leaving 15 bases between. The germline CDR1 and CDR2 sequences are SGHRS and YFSETQ. CDR3 nucleotides: TGCGCCAGCAGCCCTGGCGGGACAGAGTACGAGCAGTACTTC. Its protein product is CASSPGGTEYEQYF.

The chain employs TRBV6-1 and TRBJ1-2; possibly TRBD1 for D (6 bases). Trimming removed 1 base at V and 4 bases at J, with 7 bases between. Germline values: CDR1 MNHNS, CDR2 SASEGT. The CDR3 totals 13 residues. The CDR3 coding sequence is TGTGCCAGCAGTGAAGACAGGGTCTATGGCTACACCTTC. Protein product: CASSEDRVYGYTF.

V gene TRBV19 combines with J gene TRBJ1-1; no clear D gene. The CDR3 spans 11 residues. The germline V gene has CDR1 LNHDA and CDR2 SQIVND (reference sequence). Trimming left V 6 bases short and J 1 base short, with 3 bases between. The CDR3 reads CASSENTEAFF. The CDR3 region has the DNA TGTGCCAGTAGCGAGAACACTGAAGCTTTCTTT.